What follows are 7 T cell receptor beta chains derived from one specimen sequenced in a study of Ad26.COV2.S vaccination and SARS-CoV-2 variants. Treatment noted: roughly 18 received Ad26.COV2.S at low or high dose, single or two shots; a few received placebo; per-sample allocation not given. Sampling was done on day 63 after the first vaccine or placebo injection. Generated by immunoSEQ multiplex PCR, the TCRdb table keeps only in-frame clones and is missing some. The sample comprises some 390,000 clones, around nine tenths of which are singletons, and over 1.5% rests with the top ten. The input for sequencing was peripheral blood, taken in a trial of Ad26.COV2.S vaccine versus placebo. Receptors were obtained from a person aged 18-65 years who received the Ad26.COV2.S COVID-19 vaccine or a placebo.

V is TRBV3-1 (or the pseudogene TRBV3-2) and J is TRBJ2-3, with D tentatively TRBD2 (5 bases). In germline, CDR1 is LGHDT, CDR2 YNNKEL (reference sequence). V lost 6 bases and J 3 bases, leaving 13 bases between the germline ends. The CDR3 totals 14 residues. DNA of the CDR3: TGTGCCAGCAGTCGCGGCGGCGGGACAGATACGCAGTATTTT. Translated, it gives CASSRGGGTDTQYF.

This chain uses TRBV6-5 with TRBJ2-5, with TRBD2 matching over 9 bases. The CDR3 consists of 15 residues. Germline trimming cut 1 base from V and 5 bases from J; bases unmatched to any gene: 5. CDR1 and CDR2 from the germline V gene are MNHEY and SVGAGI. This CDR3 is CASSYFSGSVETQYF. The CDR3 bases are TGTGCCAGCAGTTACTTTAGCGGGAGTGTGGAGACCCAGTACTTC.

The chain couples TRBV6-6 to TRBJ1-1; D ambiguous. This CDR3 contains 13 residues. Trimming cost V 2 bases and J 4 bases, with 8 bases left between them. Germline CDR1 and CDR2: MNHNY and SVGAGI (reference sequence). The CDR3: CASSYGPGTEAFF. Here the CDR3 DNA reads TGTGCCAGCAGTTACGGCCCGGGCACTGAAGCTTTCTTT.

The table lists this clone with a count of one. V and J are TRBV5-5 and TRBJ2-7; no clear D gene. The V gene's germline CDR1 is SGHKS and CDR2 YYEKEE (reference sequence). The CDR3 totals 14 residues. Trimming left V 4 bases short and J 1 base short, with 12 bases between. The CDR3 region has the DNA TGTGCCAGCAGCCAAGTGACTTTATCCTACGAGCAGTACTTC. As protein: CASSQVTLSYEQYF. Using reference TRBV5-5 and TRBJ2-7 for the parts outside the CDR3, the full variable domain is DAGVTQSPTHLIKTRGQQVTLRCSPISGHKSVSWYQQVLGQGPQFIFQYYEKEERGRGNFPDRFSARQFPNYSSELNVNALLLGDSALYLCASSQVTLSYEQYFGPGTRLTVT.

About this clone itself: This sample includes further DNA sequences coding for the same CDR3. The chain couples TRBV14 to TRBJ2-7; D remains unclear. With 3 bases removed from V and 4 bases from J, the gap between germline ends came to 4 bases. CDR1 SGHDN and CDR2 FVKESK come from the germline V gene. The CDR3 has 11 amino acids. The CDR3, as DNA: TGTGCCAGCAGCCAGAATTACGAGCAGTACTTC. It is translated as CASSQNYEQYF.

This chain uses TRBV5-1 with TRBJ1-5; the match to TRBD1 covers 7 bases. This CDR3 has 13 amino acids. The J segment lost 8 bases and the V segment lost 4 bases, leaving 6 bases of the junction unmatched. Per germline, CDR1 SGHRS and CDR2 YFSETQ. CDR3 DNA sequence: TGCGCCAGCAGCGAAGGGGGCGCAGAGCCCCAGCATTTT. Protein: CASSEGGAEPQHF. The entire variable domain, with the rest obtained from reference TRBV5-1 and TRBJ1-5, is as follows: KAGVTQTPRYLIKTRGQQVTLSCSPISGHRSVSWYQQTPGQGLQFLFEYFSETQRNKGNFPGRFSGRQFSNSRSEMNVSTLELGDSALYLCASSEGGAEPQHFGDGTRLSIL.

The chain uses TRBV5-4 and TRBJ2-5; 7 positions agree with TRBD1. Trimming cost V 0 bases and J 3 bases; bases outside gene matches: 11. This CDR3 spans 17 amino acids. Germline V gives CDR1 SGHNT, CDR2 YYREEE (reference sequence). This CDR3 is CASSLGVSSGTEETQYF. The CDR3 DNA reads TGTGCCAGCAGCTTGGGGGTTTCCTCAGGGACAGAAGAGACCCAGTACTTC.